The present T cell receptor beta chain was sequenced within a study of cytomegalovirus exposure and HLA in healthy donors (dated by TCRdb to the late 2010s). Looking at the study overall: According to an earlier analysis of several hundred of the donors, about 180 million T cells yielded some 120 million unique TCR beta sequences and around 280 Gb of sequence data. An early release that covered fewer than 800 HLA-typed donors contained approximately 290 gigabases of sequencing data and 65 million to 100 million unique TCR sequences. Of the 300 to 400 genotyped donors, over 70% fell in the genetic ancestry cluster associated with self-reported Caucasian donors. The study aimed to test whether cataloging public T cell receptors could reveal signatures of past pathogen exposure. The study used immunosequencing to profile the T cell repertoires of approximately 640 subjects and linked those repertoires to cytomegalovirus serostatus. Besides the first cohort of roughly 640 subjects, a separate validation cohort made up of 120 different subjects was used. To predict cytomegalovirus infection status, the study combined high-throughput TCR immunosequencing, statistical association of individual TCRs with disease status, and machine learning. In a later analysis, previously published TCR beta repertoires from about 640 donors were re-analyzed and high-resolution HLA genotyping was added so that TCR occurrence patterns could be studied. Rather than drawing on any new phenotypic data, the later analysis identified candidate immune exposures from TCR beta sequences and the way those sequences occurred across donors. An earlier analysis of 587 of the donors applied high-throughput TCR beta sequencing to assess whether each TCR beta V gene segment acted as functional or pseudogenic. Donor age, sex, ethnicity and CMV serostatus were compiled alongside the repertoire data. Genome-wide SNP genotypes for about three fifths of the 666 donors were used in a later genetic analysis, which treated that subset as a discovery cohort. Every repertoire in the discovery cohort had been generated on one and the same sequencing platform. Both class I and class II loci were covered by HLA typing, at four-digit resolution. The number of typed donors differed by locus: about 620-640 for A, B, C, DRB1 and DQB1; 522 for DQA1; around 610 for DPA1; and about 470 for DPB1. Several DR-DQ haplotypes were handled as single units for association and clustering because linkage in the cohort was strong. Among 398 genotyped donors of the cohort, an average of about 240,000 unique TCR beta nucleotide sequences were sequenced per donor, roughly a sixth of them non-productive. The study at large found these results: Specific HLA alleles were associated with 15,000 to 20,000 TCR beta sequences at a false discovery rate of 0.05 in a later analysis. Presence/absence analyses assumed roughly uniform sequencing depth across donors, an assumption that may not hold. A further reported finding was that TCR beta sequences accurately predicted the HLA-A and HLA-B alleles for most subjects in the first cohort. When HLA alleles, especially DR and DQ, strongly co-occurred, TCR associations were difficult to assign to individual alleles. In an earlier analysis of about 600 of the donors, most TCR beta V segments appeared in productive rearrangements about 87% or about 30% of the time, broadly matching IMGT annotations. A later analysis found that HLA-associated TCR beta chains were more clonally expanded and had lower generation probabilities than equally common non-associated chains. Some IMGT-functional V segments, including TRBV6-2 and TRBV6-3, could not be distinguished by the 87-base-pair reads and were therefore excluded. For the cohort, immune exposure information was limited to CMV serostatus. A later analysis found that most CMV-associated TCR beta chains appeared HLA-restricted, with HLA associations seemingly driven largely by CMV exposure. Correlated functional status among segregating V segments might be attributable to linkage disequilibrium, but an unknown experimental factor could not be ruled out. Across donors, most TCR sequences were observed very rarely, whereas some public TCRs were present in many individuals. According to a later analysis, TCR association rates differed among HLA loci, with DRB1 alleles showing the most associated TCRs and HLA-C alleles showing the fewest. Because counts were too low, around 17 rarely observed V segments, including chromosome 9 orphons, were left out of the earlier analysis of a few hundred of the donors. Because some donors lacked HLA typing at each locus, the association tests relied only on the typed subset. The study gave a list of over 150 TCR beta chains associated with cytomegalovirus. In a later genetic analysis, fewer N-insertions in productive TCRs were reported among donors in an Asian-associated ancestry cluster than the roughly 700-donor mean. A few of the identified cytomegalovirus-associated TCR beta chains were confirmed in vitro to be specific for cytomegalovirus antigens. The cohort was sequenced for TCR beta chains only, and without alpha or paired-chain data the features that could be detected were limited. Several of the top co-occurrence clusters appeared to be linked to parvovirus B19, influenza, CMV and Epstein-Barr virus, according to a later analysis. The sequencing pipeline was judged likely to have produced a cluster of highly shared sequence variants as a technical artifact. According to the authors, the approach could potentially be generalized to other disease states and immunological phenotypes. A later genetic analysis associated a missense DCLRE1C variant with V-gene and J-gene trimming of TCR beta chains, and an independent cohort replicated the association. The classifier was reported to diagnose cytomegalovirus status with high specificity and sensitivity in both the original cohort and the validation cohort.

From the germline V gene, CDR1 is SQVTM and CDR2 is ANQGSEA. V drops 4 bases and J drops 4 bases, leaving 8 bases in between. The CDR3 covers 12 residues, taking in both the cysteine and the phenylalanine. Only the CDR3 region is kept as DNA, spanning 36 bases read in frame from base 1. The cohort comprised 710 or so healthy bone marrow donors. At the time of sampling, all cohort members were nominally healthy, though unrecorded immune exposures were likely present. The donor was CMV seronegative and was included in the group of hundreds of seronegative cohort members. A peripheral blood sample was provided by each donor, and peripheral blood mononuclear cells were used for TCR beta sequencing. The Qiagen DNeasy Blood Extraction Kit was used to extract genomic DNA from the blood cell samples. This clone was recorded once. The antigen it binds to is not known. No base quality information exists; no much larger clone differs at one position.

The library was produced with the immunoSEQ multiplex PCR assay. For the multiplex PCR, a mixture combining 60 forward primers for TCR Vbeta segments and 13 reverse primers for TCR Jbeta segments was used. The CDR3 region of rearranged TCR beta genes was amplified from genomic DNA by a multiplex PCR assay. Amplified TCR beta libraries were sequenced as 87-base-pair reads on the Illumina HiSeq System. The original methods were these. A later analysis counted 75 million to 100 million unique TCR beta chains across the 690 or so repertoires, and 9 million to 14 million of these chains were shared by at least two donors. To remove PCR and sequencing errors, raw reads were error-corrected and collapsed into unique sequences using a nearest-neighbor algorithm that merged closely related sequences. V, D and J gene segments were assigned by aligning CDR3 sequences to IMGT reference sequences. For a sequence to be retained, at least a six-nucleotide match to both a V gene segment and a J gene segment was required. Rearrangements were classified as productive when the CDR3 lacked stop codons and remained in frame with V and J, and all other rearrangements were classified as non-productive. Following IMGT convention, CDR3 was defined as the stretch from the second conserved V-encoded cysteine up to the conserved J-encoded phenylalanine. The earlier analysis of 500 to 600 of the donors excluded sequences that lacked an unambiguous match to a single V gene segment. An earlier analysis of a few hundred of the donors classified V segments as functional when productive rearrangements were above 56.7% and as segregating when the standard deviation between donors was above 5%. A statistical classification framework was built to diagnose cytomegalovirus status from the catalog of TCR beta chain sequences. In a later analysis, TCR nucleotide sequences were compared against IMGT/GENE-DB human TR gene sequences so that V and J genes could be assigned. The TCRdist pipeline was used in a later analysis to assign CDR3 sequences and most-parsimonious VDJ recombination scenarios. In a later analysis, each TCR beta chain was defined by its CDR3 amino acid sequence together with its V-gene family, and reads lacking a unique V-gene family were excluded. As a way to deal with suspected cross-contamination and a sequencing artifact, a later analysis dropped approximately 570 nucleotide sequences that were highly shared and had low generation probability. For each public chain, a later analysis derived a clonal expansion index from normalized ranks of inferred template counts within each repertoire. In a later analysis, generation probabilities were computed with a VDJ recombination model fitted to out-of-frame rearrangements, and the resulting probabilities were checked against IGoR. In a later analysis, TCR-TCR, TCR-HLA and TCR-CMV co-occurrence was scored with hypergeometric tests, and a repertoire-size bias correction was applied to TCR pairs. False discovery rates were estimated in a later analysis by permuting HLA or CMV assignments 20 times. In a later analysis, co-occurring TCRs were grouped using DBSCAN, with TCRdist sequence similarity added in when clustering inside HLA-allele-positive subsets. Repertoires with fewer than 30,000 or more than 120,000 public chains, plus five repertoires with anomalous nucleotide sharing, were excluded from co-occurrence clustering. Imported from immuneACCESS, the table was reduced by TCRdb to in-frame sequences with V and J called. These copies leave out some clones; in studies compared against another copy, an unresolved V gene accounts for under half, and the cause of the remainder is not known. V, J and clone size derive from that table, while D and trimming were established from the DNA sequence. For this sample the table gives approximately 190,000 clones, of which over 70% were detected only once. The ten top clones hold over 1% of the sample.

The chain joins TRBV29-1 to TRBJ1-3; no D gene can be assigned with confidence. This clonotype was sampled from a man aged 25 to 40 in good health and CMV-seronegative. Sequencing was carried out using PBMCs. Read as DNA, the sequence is TGCAGCGTTGGGCTAGTAGGAAACACCATATATTTT. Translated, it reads CSVGLVGNTIYF.